This passage covers 11 T cell receptor beta chains from one sample sequenced in a study of cytomegalovirus exposure and HLA in healthy donors. PCR was performed using 60 Vbeta and 13 Jbeta primers. Produced via immunoSEQ multiplex PCR; TCRdb's table is partial and in-frame only. The sample has 95,000 to 110,000 clones; approximately 80% are singletons. Material: PBMCs. Every receptor here comes from a male donor in good health and CMV-seronegative.

The chain uses TRBV13 and TRBJ1-1; 10 nucleotides agree with TRBD1. The V gene's germline CDR1 is PRHDT and CDR2 FYEKMQ (reference sequence). The CDR3 is 17 amino acids. Trimming cost V 0 bases and J 4 bases; bases outside gene matches: 8. CDR3 in amino acids: CASSLGTGGAIGTEAFF. CDR3 nucleotide sequence: TGTGCCAGCAGCTTAGGGACAGGGGGCGCGATAGGCACTGAAGCTTTCTTT.

The CDR3 reads CASSPDRAGYTF. The CDR3, as DNA: TGTGCCAGTAGTCCGGACAGGGCTGGCTACACCTTC. The V gene is TRBV19, the J gene TRBJ1-2; 8 positions match TRBD1. With V trimmed by 5 bases and J by 7 bases, 3 bases remained unmatched. The V gene's germline CDR1 is LNHDA and CDR2 SQIVND (reference sequence). The CDR3 is 12 amino acids.

The V and J genes are TRBV7-6 and TRBJ2-3; tentative D call: TRBD2 (5 bases). The V gene lost 0 bases and the J gene lost 0 bases, with 10 bases spanning the gap. Germline assignment: CDR1 SGHVS and CDR2 FNYEAQ. The CDR3 is 16 residues long. The CDR3 DNA reads TGTGCCAGCAGCTTAGCGAGAGCGGCTAGCACAGATACGCAGTATTTT. Its protein product is CASSLARAASTDTQYF.

The CDR3 here is CASSTGIGVTTYEQYF. The CDR3 nucleotides read TGTGCCAGCAGCACGGGGATCGGGGTAACTACCTACGAGCAGTACTTC. This chain links TRBV5-8 with TRBJ2-7, with D maybe TRBD2 (5 bases). The CDR3 is 16 residues long. Trimming removed 4 bases at V and 2 bases at J, with 19 bases between. Germline assignment: CDR1 SGHTS and CDR2 YDEGEE.

The chain uses TRBV14 and TRBJ2-5; D remains unclear. The end of the DNA is better explained by TRBJ2-7, so the J call may be wrong. Germline V gene lookup returns CDR1 SGHDN and CDR2 FVKESK. The CDR3 has 11 residues. The CDR3 loop is CASSQGYEQYF. For the CDR3, the DNA is TGTGCCAGCAGCCAAGGCTACGAGCAGTACTTC.

The chain links TRBV4-1 to TRBJ1-4; 10 nucleotides line up with TRBD1. With V trimmed by 6 bases and J by 6 bases, 4 bases remained unmatched. In germline, CDR1 is MGHRA, CDR2 YSYEKL. The CDR3 consists of 14 residues. In DNA, the CDR3 is TGCGCCAGCAGTCATGGGACAGGGGATGAAAAACTGTTTTTT. Encoded protein: CASSHGTGDEKLFF.

The chain is built from TRBV5-1 and TRBJ1-1; D might be TRBD1 (6 bases). Deletions cut 5 bases from V and 4 bases from J, with 12 bases between. Per the germline V gene, CDR1 is SGHRS and CDR2 is YFSETQ. The CDR3 length is 13 residues. In nucleotides, the CDR3 is TGCGCCAGCAGTAAGGACAGAAGCACTGAAGCTTTCTTT. Translated: CASSKDRSTEAFF. Looking up the rest from reference TRBV5-1 and TRBJ1-1 gives the full variable domain: KAGVTQTPRYLIKTRGQQVTLSCSPISGHRSVSWYQQTPGQGLQFLFEYFSETQRNKGNFPGRFSGRQFSNSRSEMNVSTLELGDSALYLCASSKDRSTEAFFGQGTRLTVV.

This chain connects TRBV6-5 to TRBJ2-1; tentative D call: TRBD2 (5 bases). Germline loops: CDR1 MNHEY, CDR2 SVGAGI. CDR3 length equals 14 residues. V dropped 3 bases and J dropped 6 bases, with 12 bases sitting between them. The CDR3 protein is CASSYKLVPNEQFF. In nucleotides, the CDR3 is TGTGCCAGCAGTTATAAACTAGTCCCCAATGAGCAGTTCTTC.

In this sample, this clone turned up once. Within the sample, other DNA sequences also encode this same CDR3. The CDR3 nucleotides read TGTGCCAGCAGTTACAGCGGGGAGGGGGCCTACGAGCAGTACTTC. Protein sequence: CASSYSGEGAYEQYF. The rearrangement links TRBV6-5 to TRBJ2-7; D is possibly TRBD2 (7 bases). CDR3 size: 15 residues. V was shortened by 2 bases and J by 2 bases, with 13 bases between the two germline ends. Germline loops: CDR1 MNHEY, CDR2 SVGAGI.

The chain links TRBV7-9 to TRBJ2-2; 9 bases map to TRBD1. After removal of 4 bases from V and 5 bases from J, the junction contained 8 bases not matched to a gene. Germline CDR1 and CDR2: SEHNR and FQNEAQ (reference sequence). CDR3 length: 16 residues. The CDR3 nucleotides are TGTGCCAGCAGCTCTGCCGGGACAGGGTTTACCGGGGAGCTGTTTTTT. This codes for CASSSAGTGFTGELFF.

This clone occurred a few times. The chain combines TRBV5-1 with TRBJ2-7; D possibly corresponds to TRBD2 (6 bases). There are 16 residues in the CDR3. CDR1 is SGHRS, CDR2 YFSETQ, per germline. With 1 base removed from V and 1 base from J, the gap between germline ends came to 15 bases. The CDR3 sequence is CASSLPPAGGSYEQYF. The CDR3 DNA follows: TGCGCCAGCAGCTTGCCCCCCGCCGGGGGATCCTACGAGCAGTACTTC.